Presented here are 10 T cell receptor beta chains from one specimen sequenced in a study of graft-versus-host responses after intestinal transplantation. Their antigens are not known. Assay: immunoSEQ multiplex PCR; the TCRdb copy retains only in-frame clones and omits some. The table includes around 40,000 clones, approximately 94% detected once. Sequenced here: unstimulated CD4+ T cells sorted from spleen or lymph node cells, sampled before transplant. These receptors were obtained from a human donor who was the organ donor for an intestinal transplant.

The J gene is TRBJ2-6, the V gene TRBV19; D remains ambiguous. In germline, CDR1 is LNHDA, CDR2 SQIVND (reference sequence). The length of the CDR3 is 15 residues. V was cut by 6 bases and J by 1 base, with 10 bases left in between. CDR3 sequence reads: CASREVGSGANVLTF. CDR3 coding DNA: TGTGCCAGTAGAGAGGTGGGGTCTGGGGCCAACGTCCTGACTTTC.

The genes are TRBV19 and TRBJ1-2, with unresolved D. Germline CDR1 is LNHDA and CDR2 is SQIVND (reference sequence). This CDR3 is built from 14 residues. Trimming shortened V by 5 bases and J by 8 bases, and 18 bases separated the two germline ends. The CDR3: CASSPPGSGEGYTF. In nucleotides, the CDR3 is TGTGCCAGTAGTCCCCCGGGAAGCGGAGAGGGCTACACCTTC.

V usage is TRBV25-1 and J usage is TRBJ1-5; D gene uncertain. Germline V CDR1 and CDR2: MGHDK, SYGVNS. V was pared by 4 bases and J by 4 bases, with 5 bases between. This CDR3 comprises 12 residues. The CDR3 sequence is CASSGVNQPQHF. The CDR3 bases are TGTGCCAGCAGTGGTGTGAATCAGCCCCAGCATTTT. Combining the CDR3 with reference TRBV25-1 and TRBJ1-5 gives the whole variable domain EADIYQTPRYLVIGTGKKITLECSQTMGHDKMYWYQQDPGMELHLIHYSYGVNSTEKGDLSSESTVSRIRTEHFPLTLESARPSHTSQYLCASSGVNQPQHFGDGTRLSIL.

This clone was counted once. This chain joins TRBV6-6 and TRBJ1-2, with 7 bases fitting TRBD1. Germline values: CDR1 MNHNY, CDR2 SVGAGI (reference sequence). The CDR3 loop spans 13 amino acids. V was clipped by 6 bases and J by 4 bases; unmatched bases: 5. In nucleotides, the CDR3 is TGTGCCAGCAGACAGACAGGGAGCTATGGCTACACCTTC. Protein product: CASRQTGSYGYTF.

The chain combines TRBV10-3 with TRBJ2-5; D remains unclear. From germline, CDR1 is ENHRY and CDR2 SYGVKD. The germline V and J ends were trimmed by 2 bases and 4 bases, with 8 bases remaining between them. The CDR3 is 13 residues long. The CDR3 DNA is TGTGCCATCAGTGAGGATTTGGGAGAGACCCAGTACTTC. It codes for CAISEDLGETQYF.

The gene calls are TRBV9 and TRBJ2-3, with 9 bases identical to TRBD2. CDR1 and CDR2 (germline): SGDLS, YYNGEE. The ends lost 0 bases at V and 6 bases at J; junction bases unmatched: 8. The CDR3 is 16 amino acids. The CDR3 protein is CASSVGFGGGADTQYF. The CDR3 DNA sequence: TGTGCCAGCAGCGTAGGCTTTGGCGGGGGGGCGGATACGCAGTATTTT. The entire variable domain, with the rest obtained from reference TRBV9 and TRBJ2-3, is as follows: DSGVTQTPKHLITATGQRVTLRCSPRSGDLSVYWYQQSLDQGLQFLIQYYNGEERAKGNILERFSAQQFPDLHSELNLSSLELGDSALYFCASSVGFGGGADTQYFGPGTRLTVL.

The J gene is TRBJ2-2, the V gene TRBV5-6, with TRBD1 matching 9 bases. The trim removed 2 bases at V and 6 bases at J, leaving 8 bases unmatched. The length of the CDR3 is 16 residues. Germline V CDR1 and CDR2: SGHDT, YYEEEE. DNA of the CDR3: TGTGCCAGCAGCTTTTTACAGGGGGCAAACGCCGGGGAGCTGTTTTTT. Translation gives CASSFLQGANAGELFF.

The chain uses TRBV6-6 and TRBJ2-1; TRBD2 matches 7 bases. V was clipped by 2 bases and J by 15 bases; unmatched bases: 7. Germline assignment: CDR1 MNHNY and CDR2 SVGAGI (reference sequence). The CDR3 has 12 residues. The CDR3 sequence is CASSYLGLWLFF. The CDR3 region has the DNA TGTGCCAGCAGTTACCTGGGACTATGGCTGTTCTTC.

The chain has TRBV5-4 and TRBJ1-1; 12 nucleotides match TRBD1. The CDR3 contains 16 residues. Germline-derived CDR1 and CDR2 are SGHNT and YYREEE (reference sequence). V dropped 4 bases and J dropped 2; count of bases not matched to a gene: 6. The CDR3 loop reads CASSPGTGGGNTEAFF. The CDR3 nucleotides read TGTGCCAGCAGCCCAGGGACAGGGGGCGGAAACACTGAAGCTTTCTTT.

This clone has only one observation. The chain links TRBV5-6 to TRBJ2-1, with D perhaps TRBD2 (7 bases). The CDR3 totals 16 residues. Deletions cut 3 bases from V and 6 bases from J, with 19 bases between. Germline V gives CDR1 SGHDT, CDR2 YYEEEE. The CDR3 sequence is CASSSLGRGAINEQFF. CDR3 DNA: TGTGCCAGCAGCTCCCTGGGTCGGGGGGCCATCAATGAGCAGTTCTTC.